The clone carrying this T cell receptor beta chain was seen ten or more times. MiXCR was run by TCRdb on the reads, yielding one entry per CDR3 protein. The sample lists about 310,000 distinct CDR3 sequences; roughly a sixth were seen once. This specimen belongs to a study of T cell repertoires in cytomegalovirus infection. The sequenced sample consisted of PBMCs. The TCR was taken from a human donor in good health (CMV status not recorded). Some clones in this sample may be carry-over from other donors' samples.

CDR3 in DNA: TGTGCCAGCAGCTTAAGGGGTCGGGCTGAAAGGATGGATACGCAGTATTTT. This translates into CASSLRGRAERMDTQYF. This chain connects TRBV7-2 to TRBJ2-3; D perhaps matches TRBD1 (5 bases). CDR1 and CDR2 from the germline V gene are SGHTA and FQGNSA. The CDR3 loop spans 17 amino acids. Trimming pared 2 bases from V and 6 bases from J, leaving 21 bases between.